Listed below are T cell receptor beta chains from one sample, sequenced in a study of tumor and adjacent non-tumor tissue in lung cancer. One entry per CDR3 protein results from TCRdb running MiXCR on the multiplex PCR reads. The sample lists 60,000 or so distinct CDR3 sequences, roughly two thirds occurring once. Sequenced: distant non-tumor lung tissue. Receptors originate from a man between 65 and 85 years old with non-small cell lung cancer. Both conserved end residues are part of each CDR3. A D gene is named only where the DNA matches it firmly. Clone sizes are given selectively: once, few, many, or a class where the clone is expanded.

v_gene	abundance	d_gene	j_gene	CDR3nt	CDR3aa
TRBV7-9	many	NA	TRBJ2-7	TGTGCCAGCAGCCCTTCACAAAGAGAGGGCCCCCGCTCCTACGAGCAGTACTTC	CASSPSQREGPRSYEQYF
TRBV11-3	NA	NA	TRBJ1-1	TGTGCCAGCAACCAGAAGTTTTCAACTTTCTTT	CASNQKFSTFF
TRBV5-1	NA	TRBD2	TRBJ2-7	TGCGACAGCCGCTTTTCGCGGGGGGACTCCTACGAGCAGTACTTC	CDSRFSRGDSYEQYF
TRBV6-6	many	TRBD2	TRBJ2-7	TGTGCCAGCAGTGGGGTCCTAGCGGGAGGTTTATACGAGCAGTACTTC	CASSGVLAGGLYEQYF
TRBV25-1	few	NA	TRBJ1-5	TGTGCCAGCAGTGAAAGGGCAGGAGTAAATCAGCCCCAGCATTTT	CASSERAGVNQPQHF
TRBV29-1	NA	NA	TRBJ2-7	TGCAGCGTTGAAGTTGGAGGTAACAGCATCGGCGAGCAGTGCTTC	CSVEVGGNSIGEQCF
TRBV29-1	NA	TRBD1	TRBJ1-5	TGCAGTATAGACATCGGGACAGGGGGTTCAAGCAATCAGCCCCAGCATTTT	CSIDIGTGGSSNQPQHF
TRBV6-5	NA	TRBD2	TRBJ2-4	TGTGCCACCCGGGGGGGCAGAAACATTCAGTACTTC	CATRGGRNIQYF
TRBV19	NA	NA	TRBJ2-1	TGTGCCAGTAACCCGACTATCGGGAGATCTGAGCAGTTCTTC	CASNPTIGRSEQFF
TRBV11-2	large	TRBD2	TRBJ2-2	TGTGCCAGCAGCTTAGATCGACTAGCCTCGGCCGGGGAGCTGTTTTTT	CASSLDRLASAGELFF
TRBV4-1	many	NA	TRBJ1-1	TGCGCCAGCAGCCAGCCGTTTCACAGGGACACTGAAGCTTTCTTT	CASSQPFHRDTEAFF
TRBV11-1	once	TRBD2	TRBJ2-2	TGTGCCAGCAGCTCGGGACTAGCGGGGACCAGATCCACCCGGGAGCTGTTTTTT	CASSSGLAGTRSTRELFF
TRBV6-1	once	NA	TRBJ1-5	TGTGCCAACAGGGTGAACCCCAGGGGTGGGGCCAATCAGCCCCAGCATTTT	CANRVNPRGGANQPQHF
TRBV10-3	NA	NA	TRBJ2-5	TGTGCCATCAGTATCGCACGCGAAAAAGAGACCCAGTACTTC	CAISIAREKETQYF
TRBV29-1	NA	NA	TRBJ2-7	TGCAGCGTCGGGACTTGCGGGATCCGCGTGCAGTACTTC	CSVGTCGIRVQYF
TRBV2	NA	NA	TRBJ1-6	TGTGCCAGCAGTGATTTCCAGCCTAATTCACCCCTCCACTTT	CASSDFQPNSPLHF
TRBV5-1	NA	NA	TRBJ2-3	TGCGCCAGCAGCTTGACGGACAAACGCACAGATACGCAGTATTTT	CASSLTDKRTDTQYF
TRBV12-3/TRBV12-4	many	NA	TRBJ2-7	TGTGCCAGCAGCCTCGGACGGAAAATTACCTACGAGCAGTACTTC	CASSLGRKITYEQYF
TRBV29-1	many	NA	TRBJ1-1	TGCAGCGTCGAGAAGGATATCTCTGAAGCTTTCTTT	CSVEKDISEAFF
TRBV5-6	many	TRBD1	TRBJ1-1	TGTGCCAGCAGCACCAAAGACAGGGAGGAAGCTTTCTTT	CASSTKDREEAFF
TRBV5-4	NA	TRBD2	TRBJ2-3	TGTGCCAGCAGCTCTAGCGGGGGGACCAGGGCTAATACGCAGTATTTT	CASSSSGGTRANTQYF
TRBV5-1	few	NA	TRBJ2-7	TGCGCCAGCAGCTTGGAGGGCTCCGCCGAGGAGCAGTACTTC	CASSLEGSAEEQYF
TRBV11-2	NA	NA	TRBJ2-3	TGTGCCAGCAGCCCCCTGGGCCTGGGCCCTGCAGATGCGCAGTATTTT	CASSPLGLGPADAQYF
TRBV5-6	NA	NA	TRBJ2-1	TGTGCCAGCAGCCGACGGGTGCTGACAAGTGAGCAGTTCTTC	CASSRRVLTSEQFF
TRBV28	NA	TRBD2	TRBJ2-5	TGTGCCAGCACCTCTAGCGGGGCGATAACCCAGTACTTC	CASTSSGAITQYF
TRBV11-2	NA	NA	TRBJ1-1	TGTGCCGGCAGCTTATCAAGTAATGGAGGGCCGGGCTGTGTTGAGGCTTTCTTT	CAGSLSSNGGPGCVEAFF
TRBV29-1	NA	NA	TRBJ2-3	TGCAGCGTTGCCCGGGCGAGTATGCAGTATTTT	CSVARASMQYF
TRBV29-1	medium-sized	TRBD2	TRBJ2-1	TGCAGCGCCTACAACCCGCGGTTCGGACTAGCGGAGAATGAGCAGTTCTTC	CSAYNPRFGLAENEQFF
TRBV11-2	NA	TRBD2	TRBJ2-7	TGTGCCAGCGGTACTCTCAGCGGGGGCCTCTACGAGCACTACTTC	CASGTLSGGLYEHYF
TRBV11-2	NA	TRBD2	TRBJ2-2	TGTGCCAGCAGCCTAGATGGACTAGCCTCGGCCGGGGAGCTGTTATTT	CASSLDGLASAGELLF
TRBV5-1	NA	NA	TRBJ2-1	TGCGCCAGCAACTCGGGGGCGAAAGTTCTCTACAAAGAGCAGTTCTTC	CASNSGAKVLYKEQFF
TRBV20-1	many	NA	TRBJ1-5	TGCAGTGCTAGTAGAGGGGTTCATAGCAATCAGCCCCAGCATTTT	CSASRGVHSNQPQHF
TRBV5-1	NA	TRBD1	TRBJ2-5	TGCGCCAGCAGCTTCTCGACAGGGCGGGAGACCCAGTACTTC	CASSFSTGRETQYF
TRBV6-5	NA	NA	TRBJ1-1	TGTGCCAGCAGTTACTCCGCTTTCTCCAACACTGGAGCTTTCTTT	CASSYSAFSNTGAFF
TRBV7-9	NA	TRBD1	TRBJ2-3	TGTGCCAGCATGTTCCAGGGGGCTAGAGATACGCAGTATTTT	CASMFQGARDTQYF
TRBV30	NA	TRBD1	TRBJ2-1	TGTGCCTGGAGGCCGCCGGGGACAGGAGTCTACAATGAGCAGTTCTTC	CAWRPPGTGVYNEQFF
TRBV11-2	NA	NA	TRBJ2-3	TGCGCCAGCAGCCTAGGCCGAAGGACAGATACGCAGTATTTT	CASSLGRRTDTQYF
TRBV20-1	few	NA	TRBJ2-5	TGCAGTGCTAGAGATAGCCGGGAAGTACAAGAGACCCAGTACTTC	CSARDSREVQETQYF
TRBV12-3/TRBV12-4	many	TRBD2	TRBJ2-1	TGTGCCAGCAACCTAGCGGGGGGCCCTCCCGAGTTCTTC	CASNLAGGPPEFF
TRBV20-1	NA	NA	TRBJ2-1	TGCAGTGCTAGACCTGGTTTGGGGGAGCAGTTCTTC	CSARPGLGEQFF
TRBV4-1	NA	NA	TRBJ1-6	TGCGCCAGCAACTTCGAGACATACAGCTCCTATAATTCACTCCTCCACTTT	CASNFETYSSYNSLLHF
TRBV6-2/TRBV6-3	many	NA	TRBJ2-3	TGTGCCAGCAGAGGCGCGGATACGCAGTATTTT	CASRGADTQYF
TRBV11-2	NA	NA	TRBJ2-2	TGTGCCAGCAGCTTATTAGGATTGAGATACACCGGGAAGCTGTTTTTT	CASSLLGLRYTGKLFF
TRBV4-2	NA	NA	TRBJ2-4	TGTGAAAGCAGCCAAGATCGGGCAGTTCGCCCATTTCAGTACTTC	CESSQDRAVRPFQYF
TRBV7-8	many	TRBD2	TRBJ2-7	TGTGCCAGCAGCTTAGCCTTGGCGGGAGCGGTATACGAGCAGTACTTC	CASSLALAGAVYEQYF
TRBV11-2	NA	NA	TRBJ2-3	TGTGCCAGCAGCTTAGATTATGGTGAGGATGCGCAGTATTTT	CASSLDYGEDAQYF
TRBV5-1	NA	TRBD1	TRBJ2-5	TGCGCCAGCAGCTCTCCCAGGGGGCTGGAGACCCAGTACTTC	CASSSPRGLETQYF
TRBV6-1	NA	NA	TRBJ2-2	TGTGCCAACAGTGAATTGGTCGGGGGGCTGTTTTTT	CANSELVGGLFF
TRBV7-2	NA	TRBD1	TRBJ1-6	TGTGCCAGCAGCTTAACACAGGGGAAATCAGCCCTCCACTTT	CASSLTQGKSALHF
TRBV11-2	once	NA	TRBJ2-2	TGTGCCAGCAGCTTAGATCGACTGGCTTCGGCCGGGGGGCTGTTTTTT	CASSLDRLASAGGLFF
TRBV4-1	many	NA	TRBJ2-6	TGCGCCAGCAGCCGAGAGGGTGCGGGGGCCAACGTCCTGACTTTC	CASSREGAGANVLTF
TRBV6-1	NA	TRBD1	TRBJ1-4	TGTGTCAGCAGTGTTCGCTTCCGGGACAGGCAAACAACTAATGAAAAGCTGTTTTTT	CVSSVRFRDRQTTNEKLFF
TRBV6-5	many	TRBD1	TRBJ1-2	TGTGCCAGCAGGACCGGGACAGGGGGCGATGGCTACACCTTC	CASRTGTGGDGYTF